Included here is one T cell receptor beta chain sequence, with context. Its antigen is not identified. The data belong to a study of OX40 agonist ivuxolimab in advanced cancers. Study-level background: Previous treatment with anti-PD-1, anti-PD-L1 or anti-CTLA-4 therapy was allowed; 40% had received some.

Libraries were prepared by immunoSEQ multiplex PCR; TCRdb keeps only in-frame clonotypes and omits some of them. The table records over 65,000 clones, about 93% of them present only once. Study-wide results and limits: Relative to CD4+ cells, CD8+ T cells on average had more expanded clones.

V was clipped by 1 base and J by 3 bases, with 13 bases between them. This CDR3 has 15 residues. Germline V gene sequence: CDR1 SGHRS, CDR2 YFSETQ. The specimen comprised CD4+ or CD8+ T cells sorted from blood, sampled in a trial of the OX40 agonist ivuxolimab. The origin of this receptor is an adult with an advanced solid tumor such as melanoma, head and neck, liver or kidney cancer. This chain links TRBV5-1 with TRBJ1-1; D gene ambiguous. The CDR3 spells CASSLRDPVDTEAFF. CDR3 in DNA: TGCGCCAGCAGCTTGAGGGATCCTGTCGACACTGAAGCTTTCTTT.